The 17 T cell receptor beta chains below come from one sample, sequenced in a study of response to subunit inactivated influenza vaccine. MiXCR, run by TCRdb on the RT-PCR reads, gives a single entry per CDR3 protein. The data hold 300,000 to 350,000 distinct CDR3 sequences, with 20% to 25% observed a single time. Sample: PBMCs from blood, taken about 20 months after vaccination. Source of these receptors: a man aged 50 to 75 who received an inactivated influenza vaccine.

The chain combines TRBV20-1 with TRBJ1-1; 7 bases map to TRBD1. The CDR3 length is 15 residues. Germline V CDR1 and CDR2: DFQATT, SNEGSKA (reference sequence). V trimming: 2 bases; J trimming: 2 bases; junction bases outside the gene matches: 8. The CDR3 spells CSARKLGTVNTEAFF. For the CDR3, the DNA is TGCAGTGCTAGAAAGCTGGGGACAGTTAACACTGAAGCTTTCTTT.

This clonotype was found many times. The chain is built from TRBV20-1 and TRBJ1-6, with a tentative D call TRBD1 (6 bases). Germline-derived CDR1 and CDR2 are DFQATT and SNEGSKA (reference sequence). V lost 1 base and J lost 5, with 18 bases in between. This CDR3 has 17 residues. For the CDR3, the DNA is TGCAGTGCTAGAGGGCTTGGGGGCGGACTGAATAATTCACCCCTCCACTTT. It is translated as CSARGLGGGLNNSPLHF.

This chain joins TRBV7-2 and TRBJ1-1; 7 positions agree with TRBD1. The CDR3 sequence is 15 residues long. The germline gives CDR1 SGHTA, CDR2 FQGNSA. V lost 5 bases to trimming and J lost 1 base; unmatched junction nucleotides: 7. CDR3 sequence: CASSQPGQKNTEAFF. In DNA form, the CDR3 reads TGTGCCAGCAGCCAGCCGGGACAGAAGAACACTGAAGCTTTCTTT. Full variable domain (remainder filled in from reference TRBV7-2 and TRBJ1-1): GAGVSQSPSNKVTEKGKDVELRCDPISGHTALYWYRQSLGQGLEFLIYFQGNSAPDKSGLPSDRFSAERTGGSVSTLTIQRTQQEDSAVYLCASSQPGQKNTEAFFGQGTRLTVV.

The chain couples TRBV5-6 to TRBJ2-1; 11 positions match TRBD1. Trimming took 4 bases from V and 7 from J; bases not matched to a gene: 13. This CDR3 region has 17 residues. CDR1 SGHDT and CDR2 YYEEEE come from the germline V gene. The DNA of the CDR3 is TGTGCCAGCAGCCGTTGGGTGAGGACAGGGGGCTTGAATGAGCAGTTCTTC. Protein sequence: CASSRWVRTGGLNEQFF.

The chain combines TRBV28 with TRBJ2-2; D is perhaps TRBD1 (6 bases). Germline loops: CDR1 MDHEN, CDR2 SYDVKM. V lost 6 bases, J lost 7 bases, and 30 bases lay in between. This CDR3 region has 19 residues. The CDR3 protein is CASSLNWGRPTGSNGELFF. In DNA, the CDR3 is TGTGCCAGCAGCCTTAATTGGGGGCGTCCCACTGGCTCGAACGGGGAGCTGTTTTTT.

This clonotype was picked up a small number of times. CDR3 residues: CSARATRTPGKNIQYF. The CDR3 DNA reads as TGCAGTGCTAGAGCGACCCGTACCCCCGGCAAAAACATTCAGTACTTC. The chain combines TRBV20-1 with TRBJ2-4, with D unresolved. The CDR3 length is 16 residues. Germline V lookup: CDR1 DFQATT, CDR2 SNEGSKA (reference sequence). Trimming cost V 1 base and J 3 bases, with 16 bases left between them.

V and J are TRBV20-1 and TRBJ1-5; TRBD1 agrees at 7 bases. V lost 3 bases, J lost 4 bases, and 12 bases stayed unmatched. The CDR3 has 16 amino acids. CDR1 is DFQATT, CDR2 SNEGSKA, per germline (reference sequence). The CDR3 coding sequence is TGCAGTGCTAGTCCCTCTGTGGGACAGTCAAATCAGCCCCAGCATTTT. It translates to CSASPSVGQSNQPQHF.

The chain links TRBV24-1 to TRBJ2-1, with D unclear. Trimming took off 4 bases at V and 0 bases at J, with 12 bases between the two ends. CDR3 length: 16 residues. Germline V gene sequence: CDR1 KGHDR, CDR2 SFDVKD. The CDR3 DNA reads as TGTGCCACCAGTGACCACAGTGCGAGCTCCTACAATGAGCAGTTCTTC. It codes for CATSDHSASSYNEQFF.

There are a few counts of this clonotype. The rearrangement links TRBV12-3 or TRBV12-4 to TRBJ2-1; no firm D call. CDR3 length equals 14 residues. V gave up 6 bases and J gave up 8 bases, with 17 bases separating them. The CDR3 DNA is TGTGCCAGCAGGGGCCCGGGCCTGGGCGATGAGCAGTTCTTC. Amino acids: CASRGPGLGDEQFF.

This chain joins TRBV7-9 and TRBJ1-1; D may be TRBD1 (5 bases). The CDR3 is 12 amino acids. Between the trimmed V and J ends, which lost 1 base and 8 bases, there was a span of 8 bases. CDR1 is SEHNR and CDR2 is FQNEAQ in the germline V gene (reference sequence). Here the CDR3 reads CASSLVQGEAFF. In DNA form, the CDR3 reads TGTGCCAGCAGCTTAGTCCAGGGAGAAGCTTTCTTT.

This clonotype has only a few counts. The chain links TRBV2 to TRBJ2-4; D unclear. With 5 bases removed from V and 3 bases from J, the gap between germline ends came to 11 bases. Germline V CDR1 and CDR2: SNHLY, FYNNEI. This CDR3 comprises 14 residues. The CDR3 bases are TGTGCCAGCAGTTACGACAATCTCAAAAACATTCAGTACTTC. Its translation is CASSYDNLKNIQYF.

This clonotype was counted ten times or more. V is TRBV2 and J is TRBJ1-5; the D is unclear. V lost 2 bases and J lost 0, with 8 bases in between. This CDR3 is 15 amino acids long. CDR1 and CDR2 from the germline V gene are SNHLY and FYNNEI. In DNA, the CDR3 is TGTGCCAGCAGTGAACCCGGATATAGCAATCAGCCCCAGCATTTT. This encodes CASSEPGYSNQPQHF.

This clonotype appeared once. The chain carries TRBV28 and TRBJ2-5; TRBD2 aligns across 7 bases. The CDR3 loop spans 13 amino acids. With V trimmed by 6 bases and J by 7 bases, 8 bases remained unmatched. CDR1 and CDR2 (germline): MDHEN, SYDVKM. The CDR3 DNA follows: TGTGCCAGCAGCCACGGCGGGAGAGGGACCCAGTACTTC. This codes for CASSHGGRGTQYF.

V usage is TRBV25-1 and J usage is TRBJ1-4; TRBD1 matches 9 bases. After removal of 5 bases from V and 8 bases from J, the junction contained 9 bases not matched to a gene. The CDR3 consists of 15 residues. Per germline, CDR1 MGHDK and CDR2 SYGVNS. In DNA, the CDR3 is TGTGCCAGCAGTCAACCGACAGGGGGATTAGAAAAACTGTTTTTT. Translated, it gives CASSQPTGGLEKLFF. The complete variable domain, with remaining parts taken from reference TRBV25-1 and TRBJ1-4, reads EADIYQTPRYLVIGTGKKITLECSQTMGHDKMYWYQQDPGMELHLIHYSYGVNSTEKGDLSSESTVSRIRTEHFPLTLESARPSHTSQYLCASSQPTGGLEKLFFGSGTQLSVL.

About this clonotype itself: An end of the junction differs from the germline gene, which may be a read error. The chain carries TRBV20-1 and TRBJ1-4; TRBD1 matches at 8 bases. This CDR3 comprises 14 residues. Germline CDR1 and CDR2: DFQATT and SNEGSKA (reference sequence). The CDR3 DNA sequence: TGCAGTACTAGTACCGGGACAGGCAATGAAAAACTGTTTTTT. Translated: CSTSTGTGNEKLFF.

V is TRBV12-3 or TRBV12-4 and J is TRBJ2-1, with 8 bases fitting TRBD2. With 3 bases clipped from V and 2 bases from J, the junction kept 9 bases outside the gene matches. This CDR3 comprises 17 residues. CDR3 coding DNA: TGTGCCAGCAGTTTCTACGGGGGGGCCGCTACCTACAATGAGCAGTTCTTC. Protein sequence: CASSFYGGAATYNEQFF.

The chain links TRBV29-1 to TRBJ2-7; 7 nucleotides match TRBD1. CDR1 SQVTM and CDR2 ANQGSEA come from the germline V gene. V lost 6 bases and J lost 0; bases outside the gene matches: 8. The CDR3 consists of 14 residues. CDR3 sequence (DNA): TGCAGCGTAGACCCGACAGGGACCTCCTACGAGCAGTACTTC. Encoded protein: CSVDPTGTSYEQYF.